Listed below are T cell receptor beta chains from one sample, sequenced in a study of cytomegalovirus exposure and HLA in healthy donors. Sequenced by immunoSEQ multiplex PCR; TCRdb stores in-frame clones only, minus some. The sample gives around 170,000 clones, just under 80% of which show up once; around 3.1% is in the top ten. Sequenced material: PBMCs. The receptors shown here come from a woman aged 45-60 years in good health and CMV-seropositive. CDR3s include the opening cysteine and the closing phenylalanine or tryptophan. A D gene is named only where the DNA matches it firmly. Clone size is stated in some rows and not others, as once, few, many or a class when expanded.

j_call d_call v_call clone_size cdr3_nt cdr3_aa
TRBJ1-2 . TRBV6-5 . TGTGCCAGCAGTTCCCCGACGTGGGGAGGGCACTATGGCTACACCTTC CASSSPTWGGHYGYTF
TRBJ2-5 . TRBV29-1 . TGCAGCGTCGGTGGACTCGGGGAGACCCAGTACTTC CSVGGLGETQYF
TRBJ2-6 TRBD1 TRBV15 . TGTGCCACCAGCGGGGACAGGGGGGCTCCTGGGGCCAACGGCCTGACTTTC CATSGDRGAPGANGLTF
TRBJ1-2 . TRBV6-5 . TGTGCCAGCAGTCCAGTATTTACCAGCTATGGCTACACCTTC CASSPVFTSYGYTF
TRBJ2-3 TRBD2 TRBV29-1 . TGCAGCGTTGTAGAACTAGCGGGAGCAGATACGCAGTATTTT CSVVELAGADTQYF
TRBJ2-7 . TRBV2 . TGTGCCAGCAAAGGTTCAGTCAATAGGGGCTCCTACGAGCAGTACTTC CASKGSVNRGSYEQYF
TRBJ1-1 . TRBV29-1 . TGCAGCACCAACTCCGGGACAATGATAGAAGCTTTCTTT CSTNSGTMIEAFF
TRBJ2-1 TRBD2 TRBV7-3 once TGTGCCAGCAGCTTAGCGGGAGCAAATAATGAGCAGTTCTTC CASSLAGANNEQFF
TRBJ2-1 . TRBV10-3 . TGTGCCATCAGCGTGAAGTACTGGTATGAGCAGTTCTTC CAISVKYWYEQFF
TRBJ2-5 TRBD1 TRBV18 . TGTGCCAGCTCACCGGACAGGGTGAGGGAGACCCAGTACTTC CASSPDRVRETQYF
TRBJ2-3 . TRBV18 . TGTGCCAGCTCACCTCCAGGGGGGCTGCCAGATACGCAGTATTTT CASSPPGGLPDTQYF
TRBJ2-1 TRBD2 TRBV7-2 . TGTGCCAGCAGCTTAGCTCTAGCGGGGACCCGGGATGAGCAGTTCTTC CASSLALAGTRDEQFF
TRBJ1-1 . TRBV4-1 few TGCGCCAGCAGCCGGCAAGCTGGGGGTACGGGGGGCACTGAAGCTTTCTTT CASSRQAGGTGGTEAFF
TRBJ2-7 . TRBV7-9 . TGTGCCAGCAGCCCCGGGCAGGGATACTACGAGCAGTACTTC CASSPGQGYYEQYF
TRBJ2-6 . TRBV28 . TGTGCCAGCAGTTCGTCCGGGGCCAACGTCCTGACTTTC CASSSSGANVLTF
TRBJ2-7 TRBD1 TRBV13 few TGTGCCAGCAGCTCCCCTGACAGGGCGAGCGAGCAGTACTTC CASSSPDRASEQYF
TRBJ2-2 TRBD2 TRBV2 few TGTGCCAGCAGTGGTGAGACTAGCGGGGACACCGGGGAGCTGTTTTTT CASSGETSGDTGELFF
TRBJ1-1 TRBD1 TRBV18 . TGTGCCAGCTCATCGACAGGGATCCAAGGACGGCTGAACACTGAAGCTTTCTTT CASSSTGIQGRLNTEAFF
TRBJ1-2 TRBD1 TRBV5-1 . TGCGCCAGCAGCACCCGACAGGGCGGTGGCTACACCTTC CASSTRQGGGYTF
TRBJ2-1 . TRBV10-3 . TGTGCCATCAGTGAGTTGATAAGGGGTTACGAGCAGTTCTTC CAISELIRGYEQFF
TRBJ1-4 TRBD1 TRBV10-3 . TGTGCCATCAGTGAGTCCAGACAGGGGGAAAAACTGTTTTTT CAISESRQGEKLFF
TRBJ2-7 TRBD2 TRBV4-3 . TGCGCCAGCAGCCAAGGCTCTAGCGGGAGGAACCCGGGGAGTGAGCAGTACTTC CASSQGSSGRNPGSEQYF
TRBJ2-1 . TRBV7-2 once TGTGCCAGCAGCTTAATGAGGTGGGAGCAGTTCTTC CASSLMRWEQFF
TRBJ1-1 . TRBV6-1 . TGTGCCAGCAAATGGCAAGGGAGGGGCACTGAAGCTTTCTTT CASKWQGRGTEAFF
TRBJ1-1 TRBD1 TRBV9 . TGTGCCAGCAGCGCGGGACAGGGACGAGAGGAAGCTTTCTTT CASSAGQGREEAFF
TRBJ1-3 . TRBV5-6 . TGTGCCAGCAGCTTGACGTCCGGAGAACCTGGAAACACCATATATTTT CASSLTSGEPGNTIYF
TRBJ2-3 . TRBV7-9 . TGTGCCAGCAGCTTAAAGGGCGGGCAGGCCGCGGGGGATACGCAGTATTTT CASSLKGGQAAGDTQYF
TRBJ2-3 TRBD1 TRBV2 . TGTGCCAGGAGGGGGCTACAGGGCACAGATACGCAGTATTTT CARRGLQGTDTQYF
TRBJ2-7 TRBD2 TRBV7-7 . TGTGCTAGCAGCTCACGCGGGAGGGCCGATTACGAGCAGTACTTC CASSSRGRADYEQYF
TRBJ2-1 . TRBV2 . TGTGCCAGCAGTGAGACCGGGAGCTCCTACAATGAGCAGTTCTTC CASSETGSSYNEQFF
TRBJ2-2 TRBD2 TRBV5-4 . TGTGCCAGCAGCACGGGACTAGCGGGGGAGACCGGGGAGCTGTTTTTT CASSTGLAGETGELFF
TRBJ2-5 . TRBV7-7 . TGTGCTAGCAGCTACCGCCCAGATGTGGTAGAGACCCAGTACTTC CASSYRPDVVETQYF
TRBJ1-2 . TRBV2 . TGTGCCAGCAGTGATGGGCAGGGATCGGTCAACTATGGCTACACCTTC CASSDGQGSVNYGYTF
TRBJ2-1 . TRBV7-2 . TGTGCCAGCAGCTCTCTTCTCGGGGCCTACAATGAGCAGTTCTTC CASSSLLGAYNEQFF
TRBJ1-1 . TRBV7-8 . TGTGCCAGCAGCTCCGGCCTGGGACGGGGGGGCACTGAAGCTTTCTTT CASSSGLGRGGTEAFF
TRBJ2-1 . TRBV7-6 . TGTGCCAGCAGCTTATACAGGGGTAGCGGGGTACTTACCCCTTACAATGAGCAGTTCTTC CASSLYRGSGVLTPYNEQFF
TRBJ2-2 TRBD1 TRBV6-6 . TGTGCCAGCAGTTACCTGGGACAGGGCTCCCCCGGGGAGCTGTTTTTT CASSYLGQGSPGELFF
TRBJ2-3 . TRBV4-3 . TGCGCCAGCAGCCAAGAAGTGGGGGCCCGGGCGCAGTATTTT CASSQEVGARAQYF
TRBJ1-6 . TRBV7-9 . TGTGCCAGCAGCTTAGAACAGGGTTTTACACCCCTCCACTTT CASSLEQGFTPLHF
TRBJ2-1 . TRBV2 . TGTGCCAGCAGAGCCCCCCTCGCTAGCCTACAGCGGTTCTTC CASRAPLASLQRFF
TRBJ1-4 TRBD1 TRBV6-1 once TGTGCCAGCAGCGGGACAGGGGATGAAAAACTGTTTTTT CASSGTGDEKLFF
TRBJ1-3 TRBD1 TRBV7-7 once TGTGCTAGCAGCCAAGGGACAGGGATGGGAAACACCATATATTTT CASSQGTGMGNTIYF
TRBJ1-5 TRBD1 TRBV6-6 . TGTGCCAGCAGTTACTCCGGACAGGGGCGGAATCAGCCCCAGCATTTT CASSYSGQGRNQPQHF
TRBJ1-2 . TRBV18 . TGTGCCAGCTCACCAGACAGTAACTATGGCTACACCTTC CASSPDSNYGYTF
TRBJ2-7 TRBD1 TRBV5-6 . TGTGCCAGCAGCTCTGGGACAGGGATCTACGAGCAGTACTTC CASSSGTGIYEQYF
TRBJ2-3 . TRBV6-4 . TGTGCCAGCAGTGACTCAGGCCAGGGCACAGATACGCAGTATTTT CASSDSGQGTDTQYF
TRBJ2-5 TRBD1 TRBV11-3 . TGTGCCAGCAGCTCTGGACAGGGGATGGAGACCCAGTACTTC CASSSGQGMETQYF
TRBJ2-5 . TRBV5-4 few TGTGCCAGCAGCCCCTCCTCCACTAGATCTGGGACCCAGTACTTC CASSPSSTRSGTQYF
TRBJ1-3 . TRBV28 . TGTGCCAGCAGCCGGGCGGGCGGACTAGGGTCTGGAAACACCATATATTTT CASSRAGGLGSGNTIYF
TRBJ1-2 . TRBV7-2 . TGTGCCAGCACCCCGTCGCAGGCCGGCACCTTC CASTPSQAGTF
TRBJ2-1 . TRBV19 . TGTGCCAGTAGCCCAAGGGGTGGTGAGCAGTTCTTC CASSPRGGEQFF
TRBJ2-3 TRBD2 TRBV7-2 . TGTGCCAGCAGCTTTACTAGCGGGAGGACAGATACGCAGTATTTT CASSFTSGRTDTQYF
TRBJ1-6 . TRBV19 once TGTGCCAGTAGTCGCCCAGGGGAATGGAATTCACCCCTCCACTTT CASSRPGEWNSPLHF
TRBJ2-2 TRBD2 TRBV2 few TGTGCCAGCAGTACCCGACTAGCGGGAGAGGGCGGGGAGCTGTTTTTT CASSTRLAGEGGELFF
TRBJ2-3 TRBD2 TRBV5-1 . TGCGCCAGCAGCTTCAGTAACGCGGGGGGGACAGATACGCAGTATTTT CASSFSNAGGTDTQYF
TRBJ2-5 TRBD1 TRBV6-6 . TGTGCCAGCAACCCGGGACAGGGGGGTTCAGAGACCCAGTACTTC CASNPGQGGSETQYF
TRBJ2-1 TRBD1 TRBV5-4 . TGTGCCATCGCGACCCGGCAGGGGGACTACAATGAGCAGTTCTTC CAIATRQGDYNEQFF
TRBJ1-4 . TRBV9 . TGTGCCAGCGGCACCGGAGACGGGGAAAAACTGTTTTTT CASGTGDGEKLFF
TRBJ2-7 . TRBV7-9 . TGTGCCAGCAGCTTCGGGGTCGGACGGACGGGCTACGAGCAGTACTTC CASSFGVGRTGYEQYF
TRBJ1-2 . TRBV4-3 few TGCGCCAGCAGCCCCACCCAGGGTAATAGAGGCTACACCTTC CASSPTQGNRGYTF